A single sample is the source of the 21 T cell receptor beta chains below, sequenced in a study of cytomegalovirus exposure and HLA in healthy donors. Both 60 Vbeta primers and 13 Jbeta primers went into the PCR. The method was immunoSEQ multiplex PCR; TCRdb's version includes in-frame clones alone and lacks a portion of them. Seen here are about 160,000 clones, around 60% observed once, and the top ten hold 6% to 8.5%. Material: PBMCs. The receptor set was obtained from a woman aged 55-75 years in good health and CMV-seropositive.

The chain's CDR3 is CASSVLAGGSTGELFF. The CDR3 region has the DNA TGTGCCAGCAGCGTACTTGCGGGAGGGAGCACCGGGGAGCTGTTTTTT. The chain combines TRBV9 with TRBJ2-2; 9 bases match TRBD2. The CDR3 sequence is 16 residues long. Germline V gene lookup returns CDR1 SGDLS and CDR2 YYNGEE. With 1 base clipped from V and 4 bases from J, the junction kept 5 bases outside the gene matches. The full variable domain, with the rest looked up from reference TRBV9 and TRBJ2-2, is DSGVTQTPKHLITATGQRVTLRCSPRSGDLSVYWYQQSLDQGLQFLIQYYNGEERAKGNILERFSAQQFPDLHSELNLSSLELGDSALYFCASSVLAGGSTGELFFGEGSRLTVL.

This chain connects TRBV7-2 to TRBJ2-3; 15 nucleotides agree with TRBD2. The CDR3 is 18 amino acids. J was trimmed by 5 bases and V by 5 bases; bases with no gene match: 11. Germline V gene data show CDR1 as SGHTA and CDR2 as FQGNSA. The CDR3 bases are TGTGCCAGCAGCCCTAGGACTAGCGGGAGGGCGAGTGGAGATACGCAGTATTTT. This gives the protein CASSPRTSGRASGDTQYF.

The chain links TRBV7-9 to TRBJ2-5; possible D gene TRBD1, 5 bases. The germline V and J ends were trimmed by 0 bases and 5 bases, with 10 bases remaining between them. This CDR3 has 14 residues. Germline V gene data show CDR1 as SEHNR and CDR2 as FQNEAQ (reference sequence). The CDR3, as DNA: TGTGCCAGCAGCTTAGCGTCAGGGTCGGAGACCCAGTACTTC. This translates into CASSLASGSETQYF.

This clone was counted between two and nine times. This chain connects TRBV28 to TRBJ1-5; 9 bases are shared with TRBD1. Unmatched junction bases numbered 12, after V lost 8 bases and J lost 4 bases. The CDR3 is 16 amino acids. Germline-derived CDR1 and CDR2 are MDHEN and SYDVKM. The CDR3 sequence: CASSGTGRMRNQPQHF. CDR3 bases: TGTGCCAGCTCCGGGACAGGGAGGATGCGGAATCAGCCCCAGCATTTT. The full variable domain, completed using reference TRBV28 and TRBJ1-5, is DVKVTQSSRYLVKRTGEKVFLECVQDMDHENMFWYRQDPGLGLRLIYFSYDVKMKEKGDIPEGYSVSREKKERFSLILESASTNQTSMYLCASSGTGRMRNQPQHFGDGTRLSIL.

The gene calls are TRBV29-1 and TRBJ1-2; D is ambiguous. V lost 7 bases and J 2 bases, leaving 11 bases between the germline ends. The germline gives CDR1 SQVTM, CDR2 ANQGSEA. The CDR3 covers 12 residues. CDR3 sequence: CSAGEGNYGYTF. CDR3 coding DNA: TGCAGCGCTGGGGAGGGAAACTATGGCTACACCTTC.

The chain carries TRBV18 and TRBJ1-3; a possible D gene is TRBD1 (6 bases). The CDR3 length is 19 residues. V lost 6 bases, J lost 3 bases, and 27 bases lay in between. Germline loops: CDR1 KGHSH, CDR2 LQKENI. CDR3 nucleotides: TGTGCCAGCTCCCGTTCTGGACCAATGAACAGGGAAAGTGGAAACACCATATATTTT. Residues: CASSRSGPMNRESGNTIYF.

This chain uses TRBV9 with TRBJ2-2; 7 bases map to TRBD1. Germline values: CDR1 SGDLS, CDR2 YYNGEE. The CDR3 contains 14 residues. V was clipped by 3 bases and J by 1 base; unmatched bases: 0. As DNA, the CDR3 is TGTGCCAGCAGCGACAGGGGGAACACCGGGGAGCTGTTTTTT. Translating it yields CASSDRGNTGELFF.

Remarks on this clone: One end of the junction fails to match germline, which may point to a read error. The chain uses TRBV7-7 and TRBJ2-1, with D possibly TRBD2 on 6 matching bases. The CDR3 sequence is 17 residues long. Germline CDR1 reads SSHAT; CDR2 reads FNYEAQ (reference sequence). CDR3 in amino acids: CASSLSPTSGLYNEQFF. CDR3 coding DNA: TGTGCTAGCAGCTTATCGCCAACAAGCGGGTTATACAATGAGCAGTTCTTC.

This chain uses TRBV13 with TRBJ2-1; 7 nucleotides line up with TRBD2. The CDR3 is made up of 16 amino acids. The germline CDR1 and CDR2 sequences are PRHDT and FYEKMQ (reference sequence). Trimming cost V 5 bases and J 7 bases; bases outside gene matches: 14. The DNA of the CDR3 is TGTGCCAGCAGCCCGCCGGAGACTGGGAGGGCGAATGAGCAGTTCTTC. Encoded protein: CASSPPETGRANEQFF.

There are a few counts of this clone. The chain joins TRBV5-6 to TRBJ2-1, with D uncertain. Deletions cut 5 bases from V and 0 bases from J, with 12 bases between. CDR1 is SGHDT, CDR2 YYEEEE, per germline. The CDR3 totals 15 residues. CDR3 residues: CASRLTRDSYNEQFF. The CDR3 region has the DNA TGTGCCAGCAGGTTGACCCGAGACTCCTACAATGAGCAGTTCTTC.

A few counts support this clone. This chain joins TRBV7-2 and TRBJ2-2; D gene unclear. This CDR3 spans 15 amino acids. Per germline, CDR1 SGHTA and CDR2 FQGNSA. Trimming took 3 bases from V and 2 from J, leaving 10 bases between them. CDR3 DNA sequence: TGTGCCAGCAGCTTGCTCGGCGGTAACACCGGGGAGCTGTTTTTT. Translation: CASSLLGGNTGELFF.

This clone has a handful of counts. The chain combines TRBV5-6 with TRBJ1-1, with TRBD1 identical over 7 bases. CDR1 and CDR2 from the germline V gene are SGHDT and YYEEEE. With V trimmed by 6 bases and J by 4 bases, 3 bases remained unmatched. There are 12 residues in the CDR3. The CDR3 DNA reads as TGTGCCAGCAAGGGACAGTTCACTGAAGCTTTCTTT. Residues: CASKGQFTEAFF.

The V and J genes are TRBV6-6 and TRBJ2-7; TRBD2 aligns across 14 bases. The CDR3 spans 14 residues. With 5 bases clipped from V and 3 bases from J, the junction kept 0 bases outside the gene matches. The germline gives CDR1 MNHNY, CDR2 SVGAGI (reference sequence). The CDR3 nucleotides are TGTGCCAGCAGTGGACTAGCGGGAGGCTACGAGCAGTACTTC. Protein product: CASSGLAGGYEQYF.

This clone was counted a few times. The rearrangement joins TRBV7-2 to TRBJ2-3, with 9 bases that match TRBD2. Germline trimming cut 5 bases from V and 5 bases from J; bases unmatched to any gene: 8. Germline values: CDR1 SGHTA, CDR2 FQGNSA. The CDR3 has 15 amino acids. DNA for the CDR3: TGTGCCAGCAGCCTCTTAGCGGGAGTGATAGATACGCAGTATTTT. It specifies CASSLLAGVIDTQYF.

Here the CDR3 DNA reads TGTGCCAGCAGTTACTCGTCACTCACAGATACGCAGTATTTT. It yields the protein CASSYSSLTDTQYF. This sequence joins TRBV6-5 and TRBJ2-3; D gene unclear. This CDR3 is 14 amino acids long. Trimming removed 0 bases at V and 2 bases at J, with 6 bases between. Germline loops: CDR1 MNHEY, CDR2 SVGAGI.

The genes are TRBV5-4 and TRBJ2-7; 9 bases fit TRBD1. Germline lookup yields CDR1 SGHNT and CDR2 YYREEE (reference sequence). The length of the CDR3 is 18 residues. After removal of 0 bases from V and 0 bases from J, the junction contained 10 bases not matched to a gene. Here the CDR3 reads CASSLGGTGFITSYEQYF. The CDR3 bases are TGTGCCAGCAGCTTGGGAGGGACAGGGTTTATTACCTCCTACGAGCAGTACTTC.

J is TRBJ2-7 and V is TRBV25-1; TRBD1 matches at 7 bases. The ends lost 6 bases at V and 6 bases at J; junction bases unmatched: 11. CDR1 MGHDK and CDR2 SYGVNS come from the germline V gene. The CDR3 is 14 residues long. The CDR3 bases are TGTGCCAGCAGGGATCAACAGGGGAAGGCCGAGCAGTACTTC. This gives the protein CASRDQQGKAEQYF.

The V and J genes are TRBV28 and TRBJ2-7, with 11 bases fitting TRBD2. The germline V gene has CDR1 MDHEN and CDR2 SYDVKM. The length of the CDR3 is 15 residues. The ends lost 3 bases at V and 5 bases at J; junction bases unmatched: 6. The CDR3 spells CASSFPTSGRNEQYF. The CDR3 DNA follows: TGTGCCAGCAGTTTTCCCACTAGCGGGAGAAACGAGCAGTACTTC.

The gene calls are TRBV30 and TRBJ2-1; 10 bases fit TRBD2. Germline V gene data show CDR1 as GTSNPN and CDR2 as SVGIG (reference sequence). The ends lost 5 bases at V and 4 bases at J; junction bases unmatched: 5. This CDR3 comprises 14 residues. DNA for the CDR3: TGTGCCTGGGAAGCGGGGGGGGTTTACAATGAGCAGTTCTTC. It is translated as CAWEAGGVYNEQFF. The complete variable domain, with remaining parts taken from reference TRBV30 and TRBJ2-1, reads SQTIHQWPATLVQPVGSPLSLECTVEGTSNPNLYWYRQAAGRGLQLLFYSVGIGQISSEVPQNLSASRPQDRQFILSSKKLLLSDSGFYLCAWEAGGVYNEQFFGPGTRLTVL.

The chain recombines TRBV18 with TRBJ1-2, with 7 positions matching TRBD1. Germline V gene sequence: CDR1 KGHSH, CDR2 LQKENI. V was pared by 3 bases and J by 1 base, with 2 bases of the junction left unmatched. The CDR3 has 14 amino acids. CDR3 DNA: TGTGCCAGCTCACCGGACAGGAGTAACTATGGCTACACCTTC. Its translation is CASSPDRSNYGYTF.

This clone has just a few counts. The chain recombines TRBV5-1 with TRBJ2-1; TRBD1 might be the D (6 bases). CDR1 is SGHRS and CDR2 is YFSETQ in the germline V gene. This CDR3 comprises 14 residues. Between the trimmed V and J ends, which lost 1 base and 7 bases, there was a span of 12 bases. DNA of the CDR3: TGCGCCAGCAGCTTGTGGCAGGGGCGGAATGAGCAGTTCTTC. Amino acids: CASSLWQGRNEQFF. Combining the CDR3 with reference TRBV5-1 and TRBJ2-1 gives the whole variable domain KAGVTQTPRYLIKTRGQQVTLSCSPISGHRSVSWYQQTPGQGLQFLFEYFSETQRNKGNFPGRFSGRQFSNSRSEMNVSTLELGDSALYLCASSLWQGRNEQFFGPGTRLTVL.